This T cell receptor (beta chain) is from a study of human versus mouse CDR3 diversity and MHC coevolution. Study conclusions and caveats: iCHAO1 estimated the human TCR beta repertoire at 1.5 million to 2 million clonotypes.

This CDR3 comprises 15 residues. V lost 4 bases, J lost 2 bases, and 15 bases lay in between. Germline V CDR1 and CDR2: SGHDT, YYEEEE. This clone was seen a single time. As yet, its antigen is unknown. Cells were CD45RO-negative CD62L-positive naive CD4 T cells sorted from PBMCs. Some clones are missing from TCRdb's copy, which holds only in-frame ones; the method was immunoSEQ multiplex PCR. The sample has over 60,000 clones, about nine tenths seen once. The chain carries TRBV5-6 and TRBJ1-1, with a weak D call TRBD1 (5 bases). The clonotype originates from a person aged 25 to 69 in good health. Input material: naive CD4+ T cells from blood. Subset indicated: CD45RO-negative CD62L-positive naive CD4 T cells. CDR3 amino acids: CASSIRTRLNTEAFF. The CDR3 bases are TGTGCCAGCAGCATAAGGACAAGGCTAAACACTGAAGCTTTCTTT.